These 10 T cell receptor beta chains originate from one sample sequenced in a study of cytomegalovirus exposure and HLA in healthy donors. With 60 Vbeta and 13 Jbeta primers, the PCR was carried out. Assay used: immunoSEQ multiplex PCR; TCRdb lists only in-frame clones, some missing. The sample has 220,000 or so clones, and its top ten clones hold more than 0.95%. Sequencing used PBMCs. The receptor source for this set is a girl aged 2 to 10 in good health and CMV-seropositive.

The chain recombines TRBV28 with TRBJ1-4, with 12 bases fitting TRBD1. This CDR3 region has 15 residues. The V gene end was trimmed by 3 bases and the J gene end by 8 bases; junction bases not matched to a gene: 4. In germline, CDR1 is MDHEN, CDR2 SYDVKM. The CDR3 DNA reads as TGTGCCAGCAGTTTGGGGACAGGGGGCGAAGAAAAACTGTTTTTT. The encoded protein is CASSLGTGGEEKLFF.

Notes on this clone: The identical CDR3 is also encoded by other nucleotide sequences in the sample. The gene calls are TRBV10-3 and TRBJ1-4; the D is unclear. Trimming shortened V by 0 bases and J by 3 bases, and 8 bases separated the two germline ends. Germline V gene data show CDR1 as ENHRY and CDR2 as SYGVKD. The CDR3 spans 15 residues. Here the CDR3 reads CAISESTGSNEKLFF. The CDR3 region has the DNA TGTGCCATCAGTGAGTCGACTGGATCTAATGAAAAACTGTTTTTT.

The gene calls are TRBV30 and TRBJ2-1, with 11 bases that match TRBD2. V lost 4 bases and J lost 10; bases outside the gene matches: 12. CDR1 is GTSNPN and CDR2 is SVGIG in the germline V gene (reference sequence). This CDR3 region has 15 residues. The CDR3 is CAWNIAGGDAFEQFF. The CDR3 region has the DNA TGTGCCTGGAATATAGCGGGAGGGGACGCTTTCGAGCAGTTCTTC.

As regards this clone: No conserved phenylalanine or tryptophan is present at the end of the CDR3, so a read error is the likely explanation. CDR3 sequence (DNA): TGTGCCAGCAGTGATGGTTCCAGGGGGGACACTGAAGCTTTCCTT. Translation: CASSDGSRGDTEAFL. This rearrangement joins TRBV25-1 to TRBJ1-1, with 7 bases lining up with TRBD1. V was clipped by 3 bases and J by 3 bases; unmatched bases: 7. The CDR3 runs 15 residues. Germline lookup yields CDR1 MGHDK and CDR2 SYGVNS.

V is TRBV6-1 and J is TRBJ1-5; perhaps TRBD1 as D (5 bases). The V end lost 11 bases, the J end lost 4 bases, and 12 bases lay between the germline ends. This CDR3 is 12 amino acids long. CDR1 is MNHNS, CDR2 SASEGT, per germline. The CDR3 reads CAEGLWNQPQHF. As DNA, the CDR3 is TGTGCCGAGGGACTGTGGAATCAGCCCCAGCATTTT.

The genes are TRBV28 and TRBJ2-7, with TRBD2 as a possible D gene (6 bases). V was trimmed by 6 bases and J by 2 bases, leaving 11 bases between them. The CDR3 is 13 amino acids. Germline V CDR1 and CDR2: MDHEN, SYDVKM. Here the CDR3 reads CASRTAGPYEQYF. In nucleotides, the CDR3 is TGTGCCAGCAGGACAGCGGGTCCCTACGAGCAGTACTTC.

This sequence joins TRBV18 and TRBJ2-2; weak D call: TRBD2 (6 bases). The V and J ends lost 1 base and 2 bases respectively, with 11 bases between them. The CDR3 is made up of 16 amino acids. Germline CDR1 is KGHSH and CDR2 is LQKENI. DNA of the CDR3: TGTGCCAGCTCACCACAAGGGGCGGGAAACACCGGGGAGCTGTTTTTT. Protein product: CASSPQGAGNTGELFF.

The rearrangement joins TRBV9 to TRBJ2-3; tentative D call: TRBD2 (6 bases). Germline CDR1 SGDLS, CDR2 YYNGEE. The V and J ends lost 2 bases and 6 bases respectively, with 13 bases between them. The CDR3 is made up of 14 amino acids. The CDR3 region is CASSVWREGDTQYF. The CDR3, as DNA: TGTGCCAGCAGCGTTTGGCGGGAAGGGGATACGCAGTATTTT.

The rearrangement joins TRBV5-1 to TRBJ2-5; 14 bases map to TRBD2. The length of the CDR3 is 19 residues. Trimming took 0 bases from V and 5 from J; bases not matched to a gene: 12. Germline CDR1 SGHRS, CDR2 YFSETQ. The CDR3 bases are TGCGCCAGCAGCTTGGTGCGACTAGCGGGAGGGTTCCCTCCGGAGACCCAGTACTTC. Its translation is CASSLVRLAGGFPPETQYF.

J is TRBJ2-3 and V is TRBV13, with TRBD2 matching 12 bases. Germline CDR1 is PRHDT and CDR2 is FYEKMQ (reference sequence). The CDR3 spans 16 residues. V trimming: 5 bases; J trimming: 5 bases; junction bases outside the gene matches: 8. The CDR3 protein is CASSTQTSGRIDTQYF. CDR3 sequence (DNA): TGTGCCAGCAGCACCCAGACTAGCGGGAGAATAGATACGCAGTATTTT.